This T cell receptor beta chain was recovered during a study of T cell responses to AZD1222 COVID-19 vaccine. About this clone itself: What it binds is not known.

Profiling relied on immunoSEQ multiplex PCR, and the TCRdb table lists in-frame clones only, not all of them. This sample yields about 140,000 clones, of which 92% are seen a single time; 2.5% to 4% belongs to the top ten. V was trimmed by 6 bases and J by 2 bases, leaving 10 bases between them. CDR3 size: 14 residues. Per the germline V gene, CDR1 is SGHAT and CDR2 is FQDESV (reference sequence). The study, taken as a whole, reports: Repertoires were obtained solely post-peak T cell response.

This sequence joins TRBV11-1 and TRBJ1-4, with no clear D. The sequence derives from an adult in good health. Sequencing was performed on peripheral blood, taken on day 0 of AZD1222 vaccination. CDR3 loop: CASSLDGTNEKLFF. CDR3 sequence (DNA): TGTGCCAGCAGTTTGGACGGTACTAATGAAAAACTGTTTTTT.